The source of this T cell receptor (beta chain) is a study of cytomegalovirus exposure and HLA in healthy donors. Study observations and caveats: What was likely a sequencing artifact was a cluster of highly shared sequence variants. Later, TCR association rates were found to vary by HLA locus, highest for DRB1 and lowest for HLA-C.

Primers for the PCR totalled 60 Vbeta and 13 Jbeta. Sequenced by immunoSEQ multiplex PCR; TCRdb stores in-frame clones only, minus some. Of tens of thousands of clones in the sample, over 70% were seen once. Remarks on this clone: Its antigen remains unidentified.

The germline gives CDR1 SEHNR, CDR2 FQNEAQ (reference sequence). The CDR3 has 13 amino acids. Trimming left V 4 bases short and J 10 bases short, with 16 bases between. V usage is TRBV7-9 and J usage is TRBJ1-1, with D uncertain. This sequence originates from a man aged 50-60 years in good health and CMV-seropositive. The sequenced sample was PBMCs. CDR3 nucleotides: TGTGCCAGCAGCTCCGGCCTTGAACGGGGAGCTTTCTTT. Its translation is CASSSGLERGAFF.